The following is a TCR beta chain sequence with its context. Its antigen is unknown. The data stem from a study of beta chain features in type 1 diabetes. Notes on the study in general: Type 1 diabetes patients had TCRB CDR3s that were shorter (moderately but significantly so) in all four CD4+ subsets. The study found fewer insertions and more deletions at VDJ junctions in type 1 diabetes patients. Whether TCRB rearrangement is influenced by HLA type went unresolved here.

All of the isolated RNA was reverse transcribed, so expressed TCRB transcripts were sequenced. Method: immunoSEQ multiplex PCR; TCRdb's copy keeps in-frame clones and lacks some. The data show about 140,000 clones, with 9.7% seen just once and almost 0.65% held by the top ten. All of the sorted populations showed purity greater than 98%. Trimming shortened V by 5 bases and J by 0 bases, and 14 bases separated the two germline ends. Germline values: CDR1 SGHTA, CDR2 FQGNSA. This CDR3 is built from 16 residues. This sequence originates from a woman aged 40 to 55 in good health. The sample consisted of central memory CD4+ T cells from blood. The V call is TRBV7-2, the J call TRBJ1-3; D perhaps matches TRBD1 (5 bases). CDR3 protein: CASSQTGGNSGNTIYF. CDR3 coding DNA: TGTGCCAGCAGCCAAACCGGGGGAAACTCTGGAAACACCATATATTTT.